This TCR beta chain was captured by sequencing in a study of blood T cell repertoires in COVID-19. Study context: Specimens from acute and convalescent COVID-19 originated in the United States, Italy and Spain. Sample material is recorded as cDNA or gDNA derived from T cells, B-cell-depleted T cells, or PBMCs.

CDR1 is SGDLS and CDR2 is YYNGEE in the germline V gene. V lost 4 bases and J lost 8, with 16 bases in between. The CDR3 has 14 amino acids. Per the authors' pipeline: For nucleated cells, counts were estimated from reference gene primer amplification. This table comes from immunoSEQ multiplex PCR, and its TCRdb copy is limited to in-frame clones, with some not included. V, J and clone size reflect that table, while D and trimming were determined from the DNA. The data contain roughly 68,000 clones, about 91% of them singletons. The sequence came from a woman between 65 and 79 years old with acute or convalescent COVID-19. The J gene is TRBJ2-1, the V gene TRBV9; a weak D match, TRBD2 (5 bases). Sequenced input: peripheral blood. CDR3 residues: CASSPSPGVHEQFF. The DNA for the CDR3 is TGTGCCAGCAGCCCCTCCCCCGGGGTGCATGAGCAGTTCTTC.